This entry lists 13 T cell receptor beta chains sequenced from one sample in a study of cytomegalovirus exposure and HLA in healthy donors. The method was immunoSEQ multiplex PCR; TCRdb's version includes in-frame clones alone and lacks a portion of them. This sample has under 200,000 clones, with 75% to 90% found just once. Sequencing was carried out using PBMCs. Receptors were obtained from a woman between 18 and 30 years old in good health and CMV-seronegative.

CDR3 in amino acids: CASSLSAGGGYTF. For the CDR3, the DNA is TGTGCCAGCAGTTTATCGGCGGGGGGGGGCTACACCTTC. V usage is TRBV27 and J usage is TRBJ1-2, with D maybe TRBD1 (5 bases). The germline gives CDR1 MNHEY, CDR2 SMNVEV (reference sequence). V was clipped by 0 bases and J by 8 bases, with 10 bases between them. This CDR3 has 13 amino acids.

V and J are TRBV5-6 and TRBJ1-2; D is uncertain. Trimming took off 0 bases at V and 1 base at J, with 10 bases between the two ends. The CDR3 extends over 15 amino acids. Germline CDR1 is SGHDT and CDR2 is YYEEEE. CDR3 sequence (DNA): TGTGCCAGCAGCTTGGCCATTGTCAGTAACTATGGCTACACCTTC. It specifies CASSLAIVSNYGYTF.

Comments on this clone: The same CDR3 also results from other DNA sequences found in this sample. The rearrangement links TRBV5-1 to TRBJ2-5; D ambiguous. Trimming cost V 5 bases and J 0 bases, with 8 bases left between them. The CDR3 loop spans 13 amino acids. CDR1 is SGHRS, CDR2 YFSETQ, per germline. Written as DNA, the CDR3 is TGCGCCAGCAGTCTGCAGGACCAAGAGACCCAGTACTTC. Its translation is CASSLQDQETQYF.

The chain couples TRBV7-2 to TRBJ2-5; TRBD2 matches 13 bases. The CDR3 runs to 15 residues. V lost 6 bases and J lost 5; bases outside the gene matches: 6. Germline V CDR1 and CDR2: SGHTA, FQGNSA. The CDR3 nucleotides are TGTGCCAGCAGACCCGGACTAGCGGGAGATGAGACCCAGTACTTC. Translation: CASRPGLAGDETQYF.

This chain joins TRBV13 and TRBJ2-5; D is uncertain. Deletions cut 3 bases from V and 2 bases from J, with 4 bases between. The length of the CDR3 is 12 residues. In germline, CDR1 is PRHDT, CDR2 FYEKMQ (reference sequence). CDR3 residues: CASSLRQETQYF. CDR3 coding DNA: TGTGCCAGCAGCTTGAGGCAAGAGACCCAGTACTTC.

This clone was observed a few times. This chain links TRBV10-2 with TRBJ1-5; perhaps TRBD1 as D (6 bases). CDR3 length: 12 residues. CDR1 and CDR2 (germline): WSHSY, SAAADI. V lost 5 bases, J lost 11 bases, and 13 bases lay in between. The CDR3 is CASSWDMRAQHF. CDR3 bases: TGCGCCAGCAGTTGGGACATGAGGGCCCAGCATTTT.

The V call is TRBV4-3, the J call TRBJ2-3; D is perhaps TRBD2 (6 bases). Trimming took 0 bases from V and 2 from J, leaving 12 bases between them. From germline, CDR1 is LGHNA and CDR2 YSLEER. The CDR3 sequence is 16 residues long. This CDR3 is CASSQEREAFTDTQYF. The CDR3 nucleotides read TGCGCCAGCAGCCAAGAGAGGGAGGCCTTCACAGATACGCAGTATTTT.

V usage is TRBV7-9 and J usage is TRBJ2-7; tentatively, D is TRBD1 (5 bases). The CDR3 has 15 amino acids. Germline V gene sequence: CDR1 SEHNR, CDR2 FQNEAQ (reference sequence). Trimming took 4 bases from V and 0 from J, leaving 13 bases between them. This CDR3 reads CASSSTGLSSYEQYF. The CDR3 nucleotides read TGTGCCAGCAGCTCTACAGGTTTGAGCTCCTACGAGCAGTACTTC.

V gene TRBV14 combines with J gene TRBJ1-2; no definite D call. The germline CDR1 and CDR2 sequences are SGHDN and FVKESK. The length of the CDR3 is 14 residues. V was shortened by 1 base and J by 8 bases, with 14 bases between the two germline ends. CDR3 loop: CASSQAVGVGGYTF. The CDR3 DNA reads TGTGCCAGCAGCCAAGCCGTCGGGGTGGGGGGCTACACCTTC.

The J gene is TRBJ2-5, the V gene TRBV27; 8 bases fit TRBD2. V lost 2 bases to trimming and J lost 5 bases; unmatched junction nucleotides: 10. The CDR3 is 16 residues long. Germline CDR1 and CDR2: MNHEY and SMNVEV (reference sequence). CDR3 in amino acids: CASSLRGGGHGETQYF. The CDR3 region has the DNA TGTGCCAGCAGTTTACGAGGCGGGGGGCACGGGGAGACCCAGTACTTC.

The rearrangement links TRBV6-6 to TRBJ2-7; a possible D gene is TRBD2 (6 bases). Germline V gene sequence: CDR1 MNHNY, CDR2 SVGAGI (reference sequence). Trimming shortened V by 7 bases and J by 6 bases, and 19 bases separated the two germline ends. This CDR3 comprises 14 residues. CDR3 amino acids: CASNRGGEGSEQYF. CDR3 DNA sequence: TGTGCCAGCAATCGGGGAGGCGAGGGTTCCGAGCAGTACTTC.

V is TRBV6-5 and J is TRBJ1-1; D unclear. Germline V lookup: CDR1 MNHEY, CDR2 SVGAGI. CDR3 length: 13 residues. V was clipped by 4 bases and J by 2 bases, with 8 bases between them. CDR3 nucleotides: TGTGCCAGCAGTTTGGACTATAACACTGAAGCTTTCTTT. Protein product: CASSLDYNTEAFF.

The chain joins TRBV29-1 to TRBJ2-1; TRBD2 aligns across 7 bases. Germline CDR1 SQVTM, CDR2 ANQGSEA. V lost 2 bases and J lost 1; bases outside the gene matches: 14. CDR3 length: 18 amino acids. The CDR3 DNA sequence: TGCAGCGTTGAATTCCTAGCGGAGCTACATCCTTCCTACAATGAGCAGTTCTTC. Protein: CSVEFLAELHPSYNEQFF.